The 28 T cell receptor beta chains given below trace back to one sample, sequenced in a study of OX40 agonist ivuxolimab in advanced cancers. Assay used: immunoSEQ multiplex PCR; TCRdb lists only in-frame clones, some missing. The sample carries about 96,000 clones, 84% recorded once. The sequencing here drew on CD4+ or CD8+ T cells sorted from blood, taken in a trial of the OX40 agonist ivuxolimab. All receptors come from an adult with an advanced solid tumor such as melanoma, head and neck, liver or kidney cancer.

The gene calls are TRBV27 and TRBJ1-3, with TRBD1 as a possible D gene (6 bases). The CDR3 is 17 amino acids. Germline CDR1 is MNHEY and CDR2 is SMNVEV (reference sequence). Deletions cut 5 bases from V and 0 bases from J, with 17 bases between. The CDR3 bases are TGTGCCAGCAGTCCAGACAGGCGTATCTACTCTGGAAACACCATATATTTT. It yields the protein CASSPDRRIYSGNTIYF.

The V gene is TRBV28, the J gene TRBJ2-5; 7 nucleotides agree with TRBD1. CDR1 is MDHEN and CDR2 is SYDVKM in the germline V gene. V trimming: 3 bases; J trimming: 2 bases; junction bases outside the gene matches: 15. The CDR3 length is 18 residues. CDR3 residues: CASSFAVEAEGAQETQYF. The CDR3 DNA sequence: TGTGCCAGCAGTTTCGCGGTTGAGGCTGAGGGGGCACAAGAGACCCAGTACTTC.

The rearrangement joins TRBV6-1 to TRBJ1-1; D may be TRBD1 (5 bases). CDR3 length: 15 residues. Between the trimmed V and J ends, which lost 8 bases and 0 bases, there was a span of 16 bases. Germline assignment: CDR1 MNHNS and CDR2 SASEGT. DNA for the CDR3: TGTGCCAGCCGGCTGACCGGGGGGATGAACACTGAAGCTTTCTTT. Protein product: CASRLTGGMNTEAFF.

The chain uses TRBV25-1 and TRBJ2-7, with 9 bases identical to TRBD1. Germline loops: CDR1 MGHDK, CDR2 SYGVNS. CDR3 size: 15 residues. The ends lost 3 bases at V and 4 bases at J; junction bases unmatched: 7. CDR3 in DNA: TGTGCCAGCAGTGATCCCGACAGGGGGAAGTACGAGCAGTACTTC. This translates into CASSDPDRGKYEQYF.

The chain has TRBV19 and TRBJ1-3; D uncertain. V was trimmed by 7 bases and J by 4 bases, leaving 17 bases between them. Germline lookup yields CDR1 LNHDA and CDR2 SQIVND (reference sequence). This CDR3 has 15 residues. CDR3 residues: CASTPRVVVGNTIYF. The DNA for the CDR3 is TGTGCCAGTACCCCACGAGTCGTCGTAGGAAACACCATATATTTT.

This clone has a handful of counts. This chain connects TRBV19 to TRBJ2-5, with 8 bases matching TRBD2. The trim removed 3 bases at V and 4 bases at J, leaving 4 bases unmatched. This CDR3 has 14 residues. Germline V lookup: CDR1 LNHDA, CDR2 SQIVND (reference sequence). The CDR3 loop reads CASSMGLAGETQYF. The CDR3 DNA reads as TGTGCCAGTAGTATGGGCCTAGCGGGAGAGACCCAGTACTTC.

The chain carries TRBV20-1 and TRBJ2-4; D is unclear. V was pared by 5 bases and J by 9 bases, with 11 bases between. Germline V gene data show CDR1 as DFQATT and CDR2 as SNEGSKA (reference sequence). The CDR3 contains 11 residues. CDR3 region: CSAWTGPIQYF. DNA of the CDR3: TGCAGTGCTTGGACGGGCCCCATTCAGTACTTC.

The V and J genes are TRBV7-2 and TRBJ2-1; unclear D gene. V lost 5 bases to trimming and J lost 1 base, with 15 bases between them. There are 16 residues in the CDR3. In germline, CDR1 is SGHTA, CDR2 FQGNSA. For the CDR3, the DNA is TGTGCCAGCAGCCTCCATCCCTCCCCGTCCTACAATGAGCAGTTCTTC. Its protein is CASSLHPSPSYNEQFF.

The rearrangement links TRBV11-2 to TRBJ2-7, with 11 bases fitting TRBD2. Germline assignment: CDR1 SGHAT and CDR2 FQNNGV. There are 14 residues in the CDR3. J lost 12 bases, V lost 4 bases, and 11 bases had no gene match. The CDR3 nucleotides read TGTGCCAGCAGCTGGGGGACTAGCGGTCCCATGGTGTACTTC. Translating it yields CASSWGTSGPMVYF.

The chain uses TRBV19 and TRBJ1-6; the D gene is possibly TRBD1 (5 bases). V lost 7 bases and J lost 8, with 24 bases in between. The CDR3 runs to 17 residues. Germline CDR1 LNHDA, CDR2 SQIVND (reference sequence). The CDR3 DNA reads TGTGCCAGTACCCCTACCGTGGGGGAGGGATCGTATTCACCCCTCCACTTT. Residues: CASTPTVGEGSYSPLHF. Looking up the rest from reference TRBV19 and TRBJ1-6 gives the full variable domain: DGGITQSPKYLFRKEGQNVTLSCEQNLNHDAMYWYRQDPGQGLRLIYYSQIVNDFQKGDIAEGYSVSREKKESFPLTVTSAQKNPTAFYLCASTPTVGEGSYSPLHFGNGTRLTVT.

This chain joins TRBV5-1 and TRBJ2-1, with D possibly matching TRBD1 (6 bases). CDR1 is SGHRS and CDR2 is YFSETQ in the germline V gene. This CDR3 region has 16 residues. Trimming removed 3 bases from V and 7 bases from J, with 20 bases in between. CDR3 coding DNA: TGCGCCAGCAGCTCCCTACAGGGTCTCGTAGTGAATGAGCAGTTCTTC. Its protein product is CASSSLQGLVVNEQFF.

This sequence joins TRBV7-8 and TRBJ2-5; 8 bases are a match to TRBD1. The end of the DNA is better explained by TRBJ2-7, so the J call may be wrong. This CDR3 is built from 14 residues. Germline V lookup: CDR1 SGHVS, CDR2 FQNEAQ. CDR3 in amino acids: CASSTTGGSYEQYF. In nucleotides, the CDR3 is TGTGCCAGCAGCACCACAGGGGGCTCCTACGAGCAGTACTTC.

This sequence joins TRBV2 and TRBJ2-4, with 8 bases fitting TRBD2. Germline V lookup: CDR1 SNHLY, CDR2 FYNNEI. This CDR3 is 15 amino acids long. The ends lost 2 bases at V and 9 bases at J; junction bases unmatched: 9. The CDR3 sequence is CASSELTGGPGIQYF. The CDR3 DNA is TGTGCCAGCAGTGAATTGACGGGGGGGCCAGGCATTCAGTACTTC.

In this sample, this clone turned up a few times. V and J are TRBV9 and TRBJ1-6, with 11 positions matching TRBD1. CDR3 length equals 15 residues. J was trimmed by 8 bases and V by 3 bases; bases with no gene match: 4. Germline values: CDR1 SGDLS, CDR2 YYNGEE. The CDR3 reads CASSGGTGGDSPLHF. CDR3 coding DNA: TGTGCCAGCAGCGGAGGGACAGGGGGAGATTCACCCCTCCACTTT.

This rearrangement joins TRBV7-6 to TRBJ2-3; D may be TRBD1 or TRBD2 (6 bases each). Trimming took 1 base from V and 4 from J, leaving 12 bases between them. Germline CDR1 and CDR2: SGHVS and FNYEAQ. The CDR3 runs 15 residues. The DNA for the CDR3 is TGTGCCAGCAGCTTAGTCGGGGGCCGGGCAGATACGCAGTATTTT. Protein product: CASSLVGGRADTQYF.

The chain carries TRBV10-2 and TRBJ2-3, with 8 bases fitting TRBD2. Trimming removed 8 bases from V and 1 base from J; junction bases left unmatched: 11. The CDR3 contains 16 residues. Germline V CDR1 and CDR2: WSHSY, SAAADI. In nucleotides, the CDR3 is TGCGCCAGCGTGAGTGGCGGAGCGGGGGGCACAGATACGCAGTATTTT. Translated, it gives CASVSGGAGGTDTQYF.

This clone has just a few counts. One junction end disagrees with the germline gene, perhaps due to a read error. The chain couples TRBV5-4 to TRBJ2-1; 16 positions agree with TRBD2. The germline V gene encodes CDR1 SGHNT and CDR2 YYREEE (reference sequence). The CDR3 contains 15 residues. Here the CDR3 reads CASSPTGTSGGARLF. The CDR3 nucleotides are TGTGCCAGCAGCCCAACCGGGACTAGCGGGGGGGCCAGACTCTTC.

The V and J genes are TRBV7-2 and TRBJ1-1; D is ambiguous. Trimming left V 3 bases short and J 5 bases short, with 10 bases between. Germline assignment: CDR1 SGHTA and CDR2 FQGNSA. The CDR3 is 13 amino acids. For the CDR3, the DNA is TGTGCCAGCAGCTTCGGGTTCAGGACTGAAGCTTTCTTT. Translated, it gives CASSFGFRTEAFF.

The V call is TRBV18, the J call TRBJ1-1; TRBD1 matches 8 bases. J gave up 3 bases and V 5 bases, and 2 bases lay outside the gene matches. CDR3 length equals 13 residues. Germline V gene sequence: CDR1 KGHSH, CDR2 LQKENI. In DNA, the CDR3 is TGTGCCAGCTCAACAGGGGGGGACACTGAAGCTTTCTTT. Translation: CASSTGGDTEAFF.

This clone has a single count. The gene calls are TRBV30 and TRBJ1-1; the D gene is possibly TRBD1 (5 bases). The CDR3 contains 13 residues. Germline V gene sequence: CDR1 GTSNPN, CDR2 SVGIG (reference sequence). V shed 3 bases and J shed 2 bases, with 10 bases lying between them. The CDR3 sequence: CAWSPQANTEAFF. CDR3 bases: TGTGCCTGGAGCCCACAGGCCAACACTGAAGCTTTCTTT.

The chain uses TRBV5-6 and TRBJ2-1; tentative D call: TRBD1 (6 bases). The CDR3 is 15 residues long. Per germline, CDR1 SGHDT and CDR2 YYEEEE. V was shortened by 0 bases and J by 9 bases, with 16 bases between the two germline ends. The CDR3 nucleotides read TGTGCCAGCAGCTTGGGGGGGCCCACCTTGGGTGAGCAGTTCTTC. Translating gives CASSLGGPTLGEQFF. The full variable domain, in which reference TRBV5-6 and TRBJ2-1 provide the parts outside the CDR3, is DAGVTQSPTHLIKTRGQQVTLRCSPKSGHDTVSWYQQALGQGPQFIFQYYEEEERQRGNFPDRFSGHQFPNYSSELNVNALLLGDSALYLCASSLGGPTLGEQFFGPGTRLTVL.

The chain links TRBV5-1 to TRBJ2-6, with a tentative D call TRBD2 (5 bases). Trimming stripped 0 bases from V and 0 bases from J, with 16 bases between. This CDR3 has 19 amino acids. In germline, CDR1 is SGHRS, CDR2 YFSETQ. The CDR3 bases are TGCGCCAGCAGCTTGGCTTCGGACTCAAGATCCTCTGGGGCCAACGTCCTGACTTTC. It codes for CASSLASDSRSSGANVLTF.

The chain links TRBV11-1 to TRBJ1-1; possibly TRBD1 for D (5 bases). V lost 3 bases and J lost 7, with 12 bases in between. Germline V gene data show CDR1 as SGHAT and CDR2 as FQDESV (reference sequence). CDR3 length: 13 amino acids. The CDR3, as DNA: TGTGCCAGCAGCTTGGACCTTAGGGGTGAAGCTTTCTTT. This sequence encodes CASSLDLRGEAFF.

The chain is built from TRBV27 and TRBJ2-5, with a tentative D call TRBD1 (7 bases). CDR3 length: 15 amino acids. With 5 bases removed from V and 3 bases from J, the gap between germline ends came to 16 bases. CDR1 is MNHEY and CDR2 is SMNVEV in the germline V gene (reference sequence). The CDR3 nucleotides are TGTGCCAGCAGTACGGCAGCCAGGGGGGAAGAGACCCAGTACTTC. This encodes CASSTAARGEETQYF.

CDR3 loop: CASSSLEGATQYF. CDR3 coding DNA: TGTGCCAGTAGTTCACTAGAGGGCGCGACCCAGTACTTC. The chain recombines TRBV19 with TRBJ2-5; D may be TRBD2 (5 bases). The V gene lost 5 bases and the J gene lost 7 bases, with 14 bases spanning the gap. Germline CDR1 LNHDA, CDR2 SQIVND (reference sequence). This CDR3 contains 13 residues. The complete variable domain, with remaining parts taken from reference TRBV19 and TRBJ2-5, reads DGGITQSPKYLFRKEGQNVTLSCEQNLNHDAMYWYRQDPGQGLRLIYYSQIVNDFQKGDIAEGYSVSREKKESFPLTVTSAQKNPTAFYLCASSSLEGATQYFGPGTRLLVL.

This rearrangement joins TRBV12-5 to TRBJ2-1; TRBD2 matches at 9 bases. The CDR3 length is 15 residues. The germline V gene has CDR1 LGHNT and CDR2 FRNRAP. The DNA for the CDR3 is TGTTTACAGGGCAGTTTAGCGGGAGCCCCCAATGAGCAGTTCTTC. Its protein product is CLQGSLAGAPNEQFF. Full variable domain (remainder filled in from reference TRBV12-5 and TRBJ2-1): DARVTQTPRHKVTEMGQEVTMRCQPILGHNTVFWYRQTMMQGLELLAYFRNRAPLDDSGMPKDRFSAEMPDATLATLKIQPSEPRDSAVYFCLQGSLAGAPNEQFFGPGTRLTVL.

The rearrangement uses TRBV6-1 and TRBJ1-2; D might be TRBD1 (5 bases). Germline V gives CDR1 MNHNS, CDR2 SASEGT. The CDR3 sequence is 12 residues long. The V end lost 6 bases, the J end lost 5 bases, and 10 bases lay between the germline ends. The CDR3 DNA reads as TGTGCCAGCAGCCAAACAGGTTATGGCTACACCTTC. This encodes CASSQTGYGYTF.

The genes are TRBV5-1 and TRBJ2-5; D perhaps matches TRBD1 (5 bases). Germline CDR1 reads SGHRS; CDR2 reads YFSETQ. The V and J ends lost 1 base and 5 bases respectively, with 12 bases between them. CDR3 size: 14 residues. CDR3 DNA: TGCGCCAGCAGCTTGAATCAGGGCATTGAGACCCAGTACTTC. Amino acid sequence: CASSLNQGIETQYF.